This entry lists 18 T cell receptor beta chains sequenced from one sample in a study of T cell repertoires in cytomegalovirus infection. Antigens for these TCRs are unknown. TCRdb itself ran the reads through MiXCR, one entry per CDR3 protein. Of 900,000 to 950,000 distinct CDR3 sequences in the sample, approximately 32% were seen once. The material sequenced was cultured CD8+ T cells from PBMCs, taken from culture after CMV antigen stimulation. These TCRs come from a human donor in good health (CMV status not recorded). Some clones in this sample may be carry-over from other donors' samples.

This clonotype was recorded a few times. The rearrangement joins TRBV27 to TRBJ1-2; D gene uncertain. The V and J ends lost 5 bases and 2 bases respectively, with 9 bases between them. The CDR3 contains 13 residues. CDR1 is MNHEY and CDR2 is SMNVEV in the germline V gene (reference sequence). The CDR3 here is CASSASVNYGYTF. Here the CDR3 DNA reads TGTGCCAGCAGTGCCTCAGTGAACTATGGCTACACCTTC.

This clonotype was counted ten times or more. This sequence joins TRBV7-9 and TRBJ1-1; D uncertain. The CDR3 totals 13 residues. CDR1 is SEHNR and CDR2 is FQNEAQ in the germline V gene (reference sequence). The V gene lost 7 bases and the J gene lost 2 bases, with 11 bases spanning the gap. The CDR3 nucleotides are TGTGCCAGCACCTTGGGCAGCAACACTGAAGCTTTCTTT. It is translated as CASTLGSNTEAFF.

The gene calls are TRBV20-1 and TRBJ1-2; D not certain. Germline lookup yields CDR1 DFQATT and CDR2 SNEGSKA (reference sequence). The CDR3 sequence is 13 residues long. Trimming took off 6 bases at V and 9 bases at J, with 20 bases between the two ends. The DNA of the CDR3 is TGCAGTGCACAAACGACGGGTTTGGGTAGCTACACCTTC. This encodes CSAQTTGLGSYTF.

This clonotype was seen ten or more times. The chain employs TRBV7-8 and TRBJ2-3, with D hard to call. CDR3 size: 13 residues. From germline, CDR1 is SGHVS and CDR2 FQNEAQ. V lost 5 bases, J lost 4 bases, and 10 bases lay in between. The CDR3 here is CASSLDPSDTQYF. The CDR3 coding sequence is TGTGCCAGCAGCCTAGACCCTTCAGATACGCAGTATTTT.

This clonotype was counted between two and nine times. The V and J genes are TRBV27 and TRBJ2-5; TRBD2 matches 9 bases. The CDR3 sequence is 17 residues long. J gave up 4 bases and V 6 bases, and 15 bases lay outside the gene matches. In germline, CDR1 is MNHEY, CDR2 SMNVEV (reference sequence). This chain's CDR3 is CASRGLATGFSIETQYF. The DNA for the CDR3 is TGTGCCAGCAGAGGACTAGCGACGGGGTTTTCGATAGAGACCCAGTACTTC.

This clonotype was recorded a few times. The chain carries TRBV12-3 or TRBV12-4 and TRBJ2-5; 7 bases are a match to TRBD2. This CDR3 has 15 amino acids. V lost 5 bases and J lost 2; bases outside the gene matches: 8. The CDR3 region is CASSPPWGGQETQYF. The CDR3 region has the DNA TGTGCCAGCAGTCCCCCGTGGGGGGGTCAAGAGACCCAGTACTTC.

V usage is TRBV4-1 and J usage is TRBJ1-4, with TRBD1 matching over 7 bases. Germline values: CDR1 MGHRA, CDR2 YSYEKL. J gave up 8 bases and V 0 bases, and 6 bases lay outside the gene matches. This CDR3 has 15 residues. The DNA for the CDR3 is TGCGCCAGCAGCCAAGATGGAGGGGGCTTGGAAAAACTGTTTTTT. It translates to CASSQDGGGLEKLFF.

V usage is TRBV6-2 or TRBV6-3 and J usage is TRBJ2-5, with D possibly matching TRBD2 (6 bases). Per the germline V gene, CDR1 is MNHEY and CDR2 is SVGEGT. This CDR3 comprises 15 residues. Trimming took 2 bases from V and 1 from J, leaving 11 bases between them. This CDR3 reads CASSYIRGAQETQYF. The CDR3, as DNA: TGTGCCAGCAGTTACATCCGCGGGGCCCAAGAGACCCAGTACTTC.

The chain has TRBV4-1 and TRBJ1-6; TRBD1 might be the D (5 bases). V lost 0 bases to trimming and J lost 0 bases, with 12 bases between them. The germline V gene encodes CDR1 MGHRA and CDR2 YSYEKL. This CDR3 is built from 18 residues. In DNA, the CDR3 is TGCGCCAGCAGCCAAGAAGCGAAGGGGAGCTCCTATAATTCACCCCTCCACTTT. It yields the protein CASSQEAKGSSYNSPLHF.

This clonotype came up a few times. The chain employs TRBV4-1 and TRBJ2-1; 10 bases are a match to TRBD1. CDR3 length equals 17 residues. Germline CDR1 is MGHRA and CDR2 is YSYEKL. J lost 9 bases, V lost 3 bases, and 14 bases had no gene match. This chain's CDR3 is CASSHKKGQGSRSEQFF. The CDR3 nucleotides read TGCGCCAGCAGCCACAAGAAGGGACAGGGGTCGCGGAGTGAGCAGTTCTTC.

This sequence joins TRBV7-9 and TRBJ1-2; D may be TRBD1 (5 bases). This CDR3 is built from 12 residues. Germline CDR1 reads SEHNR; CDR2 reads FQNEAQ (reference sequence). Trimming shortened V by 5 bases and J by 8 bases, and 12 bases separated the two germline ends. CDR3 sequence: CASSHGTMGYTF. CDR3 in DNA: TGTGCCAGCAGCCACGGGACCATGGGCTACACCTTC.

This clonotype appeared many times. The chain links TRBV7-2 to TRBJ1-1, with D unclear. The germline V gene has CDR1 SGHTA and CDR2 FQGNSA. Deletions cut 6 bases from V and 4 bases from J, with 9 bases between. The CDR3 length is 12 residues. The CDR3 nucleotides are TGTGCCAGCAGTCGTCAAGGCACTGAAGCTTTCTTT. The encoded protein is CASSRQGTEAFF.

The chain links TRBV4-1 to TRBJ2-1, with TRBD1 as a possible D gene (5 bases). V gave up 4 bases and J gave up 4 bases, with 11 bases separating them. There are 14 residues in the CDR3. Per the germline V gene, CDR1 is MGHRA and CDR2 is YSYEKL. The CDR3 here is CASSPTEIYNEQFF. CDR3 sequence (DNA): TGCGCCAGCAGCCCGACAGAGATATACAATGAGCAGTTCTTC.

This clonotype was seen a few times. The rearrangement joins TRBV2 to TRBJ2-2; TRBD1 might be the D (6 bases). The ends were cut back, 4 bases at V and 2 bases at J, with 11 bases in the middle. Per germline, CDR1 SNHLY and CDR2 FYNNEI. This CDR3 comprises 15 residues. CDR3 sequence: CASSVRDTNTGELFF. For the CDR3, the DNA is TGTGCCAGCAGTGTCCGGGACACCAACACCGGGGAGCTGTTTTTT.

This clonotype was detected once. V gene TRBV5-1 combines with J gene TRBJ2-7; D may be TRBD1 or TRBD2 (5 bases each). The CDR3 sequence is 16 residues long. Germline CDR1 SGHRS, CDR2 YFSETQ. The germline V and J ends were trimmed by 3 bases and 0 bases, with 16 bases remaining between them. The DNA for the CDR3 is TGCGCCAGCAGCTGTTTGGGGGACGCGAGCTCCTACGAGCAGTACGTC. It specifies CASSCLGDASSYEQYV.

A few counts support this clonotype. V usage is TRBV7-9 and J usage is TRBJ2-1; D perhaps matches TRBD1 (6 bases). V was shortened by 1 base and J by 3 bases, with 10 bases between the two germline ends. Germline loops: CDR1 SEHNR, CDR2 FQNEAQ (reference sequence). This CDR3 has 15 amino acids. CDR3 protein: CASSLVGGYYNEQFF. The CDR3 bases are TGTGCCAGCAGCTTAGTTGGGGGCTACTACAATGAGCAGTTCTTC.

The gene calls are TRBV20-1 and TRBJ2-7, with D possibly TRBD1 on 5 matching bases. The CDR3 is made up of 11 amino acids. V was cut by 5 bases and J by 6 bases, with 11 bases left in between. Germline V lookup: CDR1 DFQATT, CDR2 SNEGSKA (reference sequence). CDR3 residues: CSAAQGSEQYV. CDR3 sequence (DNA): TGCAGTGCTGCTCAGGGTTCCGAGCAGTACGTC.

This clonotype was seen more than once but under ten times. This chain connects TRBV20-1 to TRBJ2-4; no reliable D call. From germline, CDR1 is DFQATT and CDR2 SNEGSKA (reference sequence). Trimming took off 0 bases at V and 13 bases at J, with 10 bases between the two ends. CDR3 length equals 11 residues. CDR3 residues: CSAREGSLQYF. The DNA for the CDR3 is TGCAGTGCTAGAGAAGGCTCCCTCCAGTACTTC.